This entry lists 29 T cell receptor beta chains sequenced from one sample in a study of cytomegalovirus exposure and HLA in healthy donors. The PCR was carried out with 60 Vbeta primers and 13 Jbeta primers. Using immunoSEQ multiplex PCR, the repertoire was profiled, and TCRdb retains in-frame clones only, with some absent. Its table records 150,000 to 200,000 clones. Material: PBMCs. The receptor source for this set is a man under 40 in good health and CMV-seronegative.

V is TRBV4-3 and J is TRBJ1-2; D remains unclear. V dropped 1 base and J dropped 3 bases, with 12 bases sitting between them. Per the germline V gene, CDR1 is LGHNA and CDR2 is YSLEER. CDR3 length: 15 residues. DNA for the CDR3: TGCGCCAGCAGCCAAGGGAACGAGGGCTACTATGGCTACACCTTC. Its protein product is CASSQGNEGYYGYTF.

The rearrangement joins TRBV11-3 to TRBJ1-5, with unresolved D. The CDR3 is 11 amino acids. The germline V gene encodes CDR1 SGHNT and CDR2 YENEEA. The germline V and J ends were trimmed by 11 bases and 7 bases, with 12 bases remaining between them. The CDR3 nucleotides read TGTGCCTGGCCTCAGAAACAGCCCCAGCATTTT. Translated, it gives CAWPQKQPQHF.

CDR3 residues: CASSQGRGAIQETQYF. The CDR3 DNA reads as TGCGCCAGCAGCCAAGGGCGGGGCGCGATCCAAGAGACCCAGTACTTC. The V gene is TRBV4-1, the J gene TRBJ2-5; tentative D call: TRBD2 (6 bases). Germline lookup yields CDR1 MGHRA and CDR2 YSYEKL. Trimming pared 1 base from V and 1 base from J, leaving 13 bases between. This CDR3 contains 16 residues.

The CDR3 DNA is TGCGCCAGCAGCCAAGGGACAGTGATGAACACTGAAGCTTTCTTT. This encodes CASSQGTVMNTEAFF. The chain combines TRBV4-1 with TRBJ1-1; tentatively, D is TRBD1 (6 bases). Germline V gene data show CDR1 as MGHRA and CDR2 as YSYEKL. Deletions cut 1 base from V and 0 bases from J, with 9 bases between. There are 15 residues in the CDR3.

Here the CDR3 DNA reads TGTGCCAGCAGCTCACAGGGGGTGGGGGAAAAACTGTTTTTT. Protein sequence: CASSSQGVGEKLFF. The chain combines TRBV28 with TRBJ1-4; 8 bases line up with TRBD1. CDR1 is MDHEN, CDR2 SYDVKM, per germline. The trim removed 6 bases at V and 8 bases at J, leaving 8 bases unmatched. There are 14 residues in the CDR3. The complete variable domain, with remaining parts taken from reference TRBV28 and TRBJ1-4, reads DVKVTQSSRYLVKRTGEKVFLECVQDMDHENMFWYRQDPGLGLRLIYFSYDVKMKEKGDIPEGYSVSREKKERFSLILESASTNQTSMYLCASSSQGVGEKLFFGSGTQLSVL.

The CDR3 DNA sequence: TGTGCCTGGAGTGGCGGGGGAGTTTGGTACGAGCAGTACTTC. Amino acids: CAWSGGGVWYEQYF. The chain has TRBV30 and TRBJ2-7, with 7 bases aligning to TRBD2. Germline V gene sequence: CDR1 GTSNPN, CDR2 SVGIG (reference sequence). With 1 base clipped from V and 4 bases from J, the junction kept 7 bases outside the gene matches. The CDR3 has 14 amino acids.

The chain joins TRBV6-5 to TRBJ2-7; 7 bases agree with TRBD1. This CDR3 comprises 15 residues. J lost 2 bases, V lost 6 bases, and 10 bases had no gene match. In germline, CDR1 is MNHEY, CDR2 SVGAGI. CDR3 DNA sequence: TGTGCCAGCAGAATCGACAGGGCTACTGCCTACGAGCAGTACTTC. Translated, it gives CASRIDRATAYEQYF.

The chain recombines TRBV4-1 with TRBJ2-1; D possibly corresponds to TRBD1 (7 bases). From germline, CDR1 is MGHRA and CDR2 YSYEKL. There are 16 residues in the CDR3. The ends were cut back, 4 bases at V and 2 bases at J, with 15 bases in the middle. This CDR3 is CASSLQGGLAYNEQFF. DNA for the CDR3: TGCGCCAGCAGCCTCCAGGGGGGACTGGCCTACAATGAGCAGTTCTTC.

The gene calls are TRBV9 and TRBJ1-6, with 9 positions matching TRBD1. CDR1 is SGDLS, CDR2 YYNGEE, per germline. The ends lost 9 bases at V and 10 bases at J; junction bases unmatched: 8. The CDR3 sequence is 13 residues long. CDR3 residues: CANLTGGESPLHF. The CDR3 DNA follows: TGTGCCAACCTAACAGGGGGCGAATCACCCCTCCACTTT. The full variable domain, in which reference TRBV9 and TRBJ1-6 provide the parts outside the CDR3, is DSGVTQTPKHLITATGQRVTLRCSPRSGDLSVYWYQQSLDQGLQFLIQYYNGEERAKGNILERFSAQQFPDLHSELNLSSLELGDSALYFCANLTGGESPLHFGNGTRLTVT.

V gene TRBV28 combines with J gene TRBJ2-3; 8 bases agree with TRBD1. The CDR3 contains 14 residues. The ends lost 3 bases at V and 4 bases at J; junction bases unmatched: 3. The germline V gene has CDR1 MDHEN and CDR2 SYDVKM. This CDR3 is CASSFDRGADTQYF. The DNA of the CDR3 is TGTGCCAGCAGTTTTGACAGGGGTGCAGATACGCAGTATTTT.

The chain carries TRBV11-2 and TRBJ2-7, with D possibly being TRBD2 (6 bases). Germline assignment: CDR1 SGHAT and CDR2 FQNNGV. This CDR3 has 15 residues. V was cut by 6 bases and J by 2 bases, with 17 bases left in between. The DNA for the CDR3 is TGTGCCAGCAGACACCTTAGCGGAGCCCCCTACGAGCAGTACTTC. It yields the protein CASRHLSGAPYEQYF.

V is TRBV6-5 and J is TRBJ2-4; no firm D call. The V gene's germline CDR1 is MNHEY and CDR2 SVGAGI. V shed 2 bases and J shed 3 bases, with 11 bases lying between them. The length of the CDR3 is 15 residues. The CDR3 spells CASSYLASYKNIQYF. CDR3 sequence (DNA): TGTGCCAGCAGTTACCTCGCCTCCTACAAAAACATTCAGTACTTC.

The V gene is TRBV10-3, the J gene TRBJ2-1; 7 positions match TRBD2. The junction had 4 bases not matched to a gene; V was cut back by 7 bases and J by 4 bases. The CDR3 contains 13 residues. Germline assignment: CDR1 ENHRY and CDR2 SYGVKD. CDR3 DNA sequence: TGTGCCATCAATCAGGGAGGGTACAATGAGCAGTTCTTC. Residues: CAINQGGYNEQFF.

The chain uses TRBV10-3 and TRBJ1-6; D is uncertain. Trimming took off 0 bases at V and 0 bases at J, with 6 bases between the two ends. The CDR3 loop spans 16 amino acids. Per germline, CDR1 ENHRY and CDR2 SYGVKD. The chain's CDR3 is CAISESVVSYNSPLHF. In DNA, the CDR3 is TGTGCCATCAGTGAGTCCGTTGTCTCCTATAATTCACCCCTCCACTTT.

The J gene is TRBJ2-7, the V gene TRBV7-2; a weak D match, TRBD2 (5 bases). Germline CDR1 and CDR2: SGHTA and FQGNSA. With 3 bases removed from V and 8 bases from J, the gap between germline ends came to 23 bases. There are 16 residues in the CDR3. CDR3 nucleotides: TGTGCCAGCAGCTTCACATTCTCCTTTGACGGGAATCAGCAGTACTTC. Protein: CASSFTFSFDGNQQYF.

The chain combines TRBV12-5 with TRBJ1-3; 7 bases are a match to TRBD1. This CDR3 spans 16 amino acids. Germline V gene sequence: CDR1 LGHNT, CDR2 FRNRAP. V lost 0 bases to trimming and J lost 5 bases; unmatched junction nucleotides: 7. CDR3 loop: CASGLVKQGDRNTIYF. The CDR3 DNA reads TGTGCTAGTGGTTTGGTAAAGCAGGGGGATAGAAACACCATATATTTT.

The rearrangement joins TRBV2 to TRBJ2-5; no clear D. This CDR3 comprises 13 residues. Germline V lookup: CDR1 SNHLY, CDR2 FYNNEI. The V and J ends lost 6 bases and 5 bases respectively, with 13 bases between them. The CDR3 sequence is CASRVFIRETQYF. Here the CDR3 DNA reads TGTGCCAGCAGAGTCTTCATCCGGGAGACCCAGTACTTC. Together with reference TRBV2 and TRBJ2-5, the CDR3 gives the full variable domain: EPEVTQTPSHQVTQMGQEVILRCVPISNHLYFYWYRQILGQKVEFLVSFYNNEISEKSEIFDDQFSVERPDGSNFTLKIRSTKLEDSAMYFCASRVFIRETQYFGPGTRLLVL.

V is TRBV18 and J is TRBJ1-5; a weak D match, TRBD1 (5 bases). The germline V and J ends were trimmed by 3 bases and 0 bases, with 12 bases remaining between them. Per germline, CDR1 KGHSH and CDR2 LQKENI. The CDR3 is 16 residues long. The CDR3 spells CASSPSGTHSNQPQHF. The CDR3 nucleotides are TGTGCCAGCTCACCTTCAGGGACTCATAGCAATCAGCCCCAGCATTTT.

The chain combines TRBV4-2 with TRBJ1-5; 7 bases line up with TRBD1. The V gene's germline CDR1 is LGHNA and CDR2 YNFKEQ. CDR3 length: 15 amino acids. After removal of 4 bases from V and 6 bases from J, the junction contained 9 bases not matched to a gene. CDR3 DNA: TGTGCCAGCAGCCTGATCAGGGGGTCTACTCAGCCCCAGCATTTT. Amino acids: CASSLIRGSTQPQHF.

The CDR3 reads CASSIGQGDYGYTF. The CDR3 coding sequence is TGCGCCAGCAGCATCGGACAGGGCGACTATGGCTACACCTTC. This rearrangement joins TRBV5-1 to TRBJ1-2; TRBD1 matches 8 bases. The ends lost 4 bases at V and 3 bases at J; junction bases unmatched: 5. CDR3 size: 14 residues. Germline V gene sequence: CDR1 SGHRS, CDR2 YFSETQ. The full variable domain, rest sourced from reference TRBV5-1 and TRBJ1-2, is KAGVTQTPRYLIKTRGQQVTLSCSPISGHRSVSWYQQTPGQGLQFLFEYFSETQRNKGNFPGRFSGRQFSNSRSEMNVSTLELGDSALYLCASSIGQGDYGYTFGSGTRLTVV.

The chain recombines TRBV13 with TRBJ2-2, with TRBD2 matching over 14 bases. The CDR3 is 16 residues long. Germline V lookup: CDR1 PRHDT, CDR2 FYEKMQ (reference sequence). The V gene end was trimmed by 4 bases and the J gene end by 4 bases; junction bases not matched to a gene: 2. CDR3 sequence (DNA): TGTGCCAGCAGCTGGGGACTAGCGGGGGTCACCGGGGAGCTGTTTTTT. Translated: CASSWGLAGVTGELFF.

V and J are TRBV4-3 and TRBJ2-7; TRBD1 aligns across 8 bases. Per the germline V gene, CDR1 is LGHNA and CDR2 is YSLEER. With 4 bases clipped from V and 5 bases from J, the junction kept 4 bases outside the gene matches. This CDR3 spans 13 amino acids. The CDR3 loop is CASSPDRVDEQYF. The CDR3, as DNA: TGCGCCAGCAGCCCGGACAGGGTAGACGAGCAGTACTTC.

This chain links TRBV27 with TRBJ2-3; TRBD2 matches 8 bases. The CDR3 length is 15 residues. CDR1 is MNHEY, CDR2 SMNVEV, per germline (reference sequence). With 4 bases clipped from V and 5 bases from J, the junction kept 8 bases outside the gene matches. The CDR3 bases are TGTGCCAGCAGTTCCATAGCGGGGCTGGGAGATACGCAGTATTTT. Amino acid sequence: CASSSIAGLGDTQYF.

The V and J genes are TRBV28 and TRBJ1-5; tentative D call: TRBD1 (6 bases). Trimming removed 5 bases at V and 1 base at J, with 12 bases between. Germline V lookup: CDR1 MDHEN, CDR2 SYDVKM. The CDR3 runs to 15 residues. The CDR3 reads CASSDYQGSNQPQHF. For the CDR3, the DNA is TGTGCCAGCAGTGACTACCAGGGGAGCAATCAGCCCCAGCATTTT.

This CDR3 is CASSPGPDYGYTF. CDR3 nucleotides: TGCGCCAGCAGTCCTGGTCCGGACTATGGCTACACCTTC. The gene calls are TRBV5-1 and TRBJ1-2; no clear D. Germline V gene data show CDR1 as SGHRS and CDR2 as YFSETQ. The V end was cut by 5 bases, the J end by 3 bases, with 11 bases between. The CDR3 loop spans 13 amino acids.

The J gene is TRBJ2-7, the V gene TRBV5-1, with D hard to call. Trimming took 5 bases from V and 6 from J, leaving 15 bases between them. The CDR3 has 13 amino acids. Germline V lookup: CDR1 SGHRS, CDR2 YFSETQ. The CDR3 here is CASRLWAETEQYF. CDR3 DNA sequence: TGCGCCAGCAGACTTTGGGCCGAGACCGAGCAGTACTTC.

Here the CDR3 reads CASSVETSGDNEQFF. The CDR3 coding sequence is TGTGCCAGCAGCGTAGAGACTAGCGGGGATAATGAGCAGTTCTTC. The chain carries TRBV9 and TRBJ2-1; 11 bases align to TRBD2. V shed 0 bases and J 7 bases; nucleotides not matched to a gene: 3. Germline loops: CDR1 SGDLS, CDR2 YYNGEE. CDR3 size: 15 residues.

The gene calls are TRBV15 and TRBJ2-2; 10 nucleotides line up with TRBD1. This CDR3 is 17 amino acids long. Germline V gene sequence: CDR1 LNHNV, CDR2 YYDKDF (reference sequence). The J segment lost 7 bases and the V segment lost 1 base, leaving 9 bases of the junction unmatched. The CDR3 is CATSRGKGQGEDGELFF. DNA of the CDR3: TGTGCCACCAGCAGAGGGAAAGGACAGGGGGAGGACGGGGAGCTGTTTTTT. The full variable domain, its missing parts supplied by reference TRBV15 and TRBJ2-2, is DAMVIQNPRYQVTQFGKPVTLSCSQTLNHNVMYWYQQKSSQAPKLLFHYYDKDFNNEADTPDNFQSRRPNTSFCFLDIRSPGLGDTAMYLCATSRGKGQGEDGELFFGEGSRLTVL.

The J gene is TRBJ1-6, the V gene TRBV28; 7 positions match TRBD1. Germline V gives CDR1 MDHEN, CDR2 SYDVKM. This CDR3 has 14 amino acids. V trimming: 5 bases; J trimming: 9 bases; junction bases outside the gene matches: 7. The CDR3 sequence: CASSPGGGISPLHF. The CDR3 bases are TGTGCCAGCAGTCCAGGGGGAGGTATTTCACCCCTCCACTTT.